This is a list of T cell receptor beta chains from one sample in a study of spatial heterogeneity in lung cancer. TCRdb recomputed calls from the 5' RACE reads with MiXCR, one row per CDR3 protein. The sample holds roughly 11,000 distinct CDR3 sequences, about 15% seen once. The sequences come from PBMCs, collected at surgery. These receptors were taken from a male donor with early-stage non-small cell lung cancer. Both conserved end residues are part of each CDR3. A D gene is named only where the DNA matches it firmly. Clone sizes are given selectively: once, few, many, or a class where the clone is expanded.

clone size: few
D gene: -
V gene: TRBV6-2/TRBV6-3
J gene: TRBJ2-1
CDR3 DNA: TGTGCCAGCAGTCACCCCCCAGCGAGCTCCTACAATGAGCAGTTCTTC
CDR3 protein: CASSHPPASSYNEQFF

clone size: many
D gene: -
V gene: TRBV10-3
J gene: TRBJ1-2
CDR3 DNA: TGTGCCATCAGTAGGGAGGGGGACTATGGCTACACCTTC
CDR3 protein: CAISREGDYGYTF

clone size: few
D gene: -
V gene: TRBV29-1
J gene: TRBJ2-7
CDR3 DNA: TGCAGCGTCTGGACCGGGGGAAGTGAGCAGTACTTC
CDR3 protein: CSVWTGGSEQYF

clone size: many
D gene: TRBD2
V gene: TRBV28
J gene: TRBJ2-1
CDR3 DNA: TGTGCCAGCAGTTTCCCTCGACTAGCGGGAGGGGGAGGTGAGCAGTTCTTC
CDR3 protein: CASSFPRLAGGGGEQFF

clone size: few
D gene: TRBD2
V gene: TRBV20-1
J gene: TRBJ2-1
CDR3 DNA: TGCAGTGCTAGAGATCCCGCCAGCGGGAGGGATGAGCAGTTCTTC
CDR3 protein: CSARDPASGRDEQFF

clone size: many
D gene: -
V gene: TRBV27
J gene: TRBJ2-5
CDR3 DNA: TGTGCCAGCTGGCAATTCCAAGAGACCCAGTACTTC
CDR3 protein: CASWQFQETQYF

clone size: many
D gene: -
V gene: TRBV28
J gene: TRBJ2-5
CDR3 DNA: TGTGCCAGCATACTATCCGGTTCTGAGACCCAGTACTTC
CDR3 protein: CASILSGSETQYF

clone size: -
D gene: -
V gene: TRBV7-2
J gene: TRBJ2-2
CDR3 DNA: TGTGCCAGCAGCCATACAGAGATATGGGCGAACACCGGGGAGCTGTTTTTT
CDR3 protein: CASSHTEIWANTGELFF

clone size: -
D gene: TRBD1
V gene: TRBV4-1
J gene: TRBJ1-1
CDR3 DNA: TGCGCCAGCAGCCTCGGACAGGGCCTTGAAGCTTTCTTT
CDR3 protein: CASSLGQGLEAFF

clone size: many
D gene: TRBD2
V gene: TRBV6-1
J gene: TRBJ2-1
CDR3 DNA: TGTGCCAGCAGTCGAACATATCTAGCGGGAGGCGATGAGCAGTTCTTC
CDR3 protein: CASSRTYLAGGDEQFF

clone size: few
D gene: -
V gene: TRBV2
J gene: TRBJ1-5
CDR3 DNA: TGTGCCAGCAGTGAAGGGCATAGCAATCAGCCCCAGCATTTT
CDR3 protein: CASSEGHSNQPQHF

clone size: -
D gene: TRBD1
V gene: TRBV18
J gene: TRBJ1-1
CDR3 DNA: TGTGCCAGCTCAGCCGGACAGGGGGCCACTGAAGCTTTCTTT
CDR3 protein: CASSAGQGATEAFF

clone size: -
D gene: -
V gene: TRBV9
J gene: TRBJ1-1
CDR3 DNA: TGTGCCAGCAGCGCCCCCATCCAGAACACTGAAGCTTTCTTT
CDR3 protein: CASSAPIQNTEAFF

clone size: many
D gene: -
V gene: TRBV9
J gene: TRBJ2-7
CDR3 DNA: TGTGCCAGCAGCAATACACGGACCCCCTACGAGCAGTACTTC
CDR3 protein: CASSNTRTPYEQYF

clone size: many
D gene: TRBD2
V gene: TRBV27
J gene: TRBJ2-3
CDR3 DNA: TGTGCCAGCAGACTAGCGGGAGGAGTCGATACGCAGTATTTT
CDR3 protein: CASRLAGGVDTQYF

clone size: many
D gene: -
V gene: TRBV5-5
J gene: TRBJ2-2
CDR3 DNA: TGTGCCAGCAGCTCGCAGGGTCCGAGCACCGGGGAGCTGTTTTTT
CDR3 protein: CASSSQGPSTGELFF

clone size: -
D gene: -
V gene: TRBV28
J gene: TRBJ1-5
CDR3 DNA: TGTGCCAGCGGGCAGAACAATCAGCCCCAGCATTTT
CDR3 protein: CASGQNNQPQHF

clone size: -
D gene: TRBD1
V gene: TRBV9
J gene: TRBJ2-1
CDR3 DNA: TGTGCCAGCAGCGCGTCTAGAATGGGGAGTTGGGACAGCTCCTACAATGAGCAGTTCTTC
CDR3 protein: CASSASRMGSWDSSYNEQFF

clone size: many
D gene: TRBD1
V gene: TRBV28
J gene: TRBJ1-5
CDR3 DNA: TGTGCCAGCAGTTCACGATACCTCCGGGACAGGCGCGATCAGCCCCAGCATTTT
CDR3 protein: CASSSRYLRDRRDQPQHF

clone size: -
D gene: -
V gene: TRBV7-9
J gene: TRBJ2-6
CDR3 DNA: TGTGCCAGCAGCTTAGCTCCCTCTGGGGCCAACGTCCTGACTTTC
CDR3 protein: CASSLAPSGANVLTF

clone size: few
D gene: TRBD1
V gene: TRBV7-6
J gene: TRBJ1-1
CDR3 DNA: TGTGCCAGCAGCCTGACCGGGACAGAGAATCCTGAAGCTTTCTTT
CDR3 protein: CASSLTGTENPEAFF

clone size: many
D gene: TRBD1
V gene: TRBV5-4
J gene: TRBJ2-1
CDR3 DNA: TGTGCCAGCAGCTTGACAGGGGTGAATGAGCAGTTCTTC
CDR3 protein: CASSLTGVNEQFF

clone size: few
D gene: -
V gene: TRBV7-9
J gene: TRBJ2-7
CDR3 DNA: TGTGCCAGCAGCCTGCGGGGTACCTACGAGCAGTACTTC
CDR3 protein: CASSLRGTYEQYF

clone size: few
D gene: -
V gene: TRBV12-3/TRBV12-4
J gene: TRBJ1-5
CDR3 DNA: TGTGCCAGCAGTTTGGGGGTTGGGAATCAGCCCCAGCATTTT
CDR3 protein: CASSLGVGNQPQHF

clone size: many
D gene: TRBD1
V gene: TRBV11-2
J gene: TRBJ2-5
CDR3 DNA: TGTGCCAGCAGCTCCCGGGACAGCCAAGAGACCCAGTACTTC
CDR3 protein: CASSSRDSQETQYF

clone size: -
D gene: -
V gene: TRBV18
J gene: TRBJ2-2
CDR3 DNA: TGTGCCAGCTCACCCACGGACTCTTACACCGGGGAGCTGTTTTTT
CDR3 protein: CASSPTDSYTGELFF

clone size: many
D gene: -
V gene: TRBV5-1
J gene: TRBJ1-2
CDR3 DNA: TGCGCCAGCAGCTTGGCCGGGGATGGCTACACCTTC
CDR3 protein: CASSLAGDGYTF

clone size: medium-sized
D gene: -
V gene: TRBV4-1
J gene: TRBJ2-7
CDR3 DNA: TGCGCCAGCAGCCAAGATGAGTACGAGCAGTACTTC
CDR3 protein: CASSQDEYEQYF

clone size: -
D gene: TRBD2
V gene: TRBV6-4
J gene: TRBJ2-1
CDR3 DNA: TGTGCCAGCAGTGACTTCGGACTAGCGGGAGGTGGTGAGCAGTTCTTC
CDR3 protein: CASSDFGLAGGGEQFF

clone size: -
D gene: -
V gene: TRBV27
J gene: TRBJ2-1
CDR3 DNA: TGTGCCAGCAGTTTTAATGGGGATTTGAGCTCCTACAATGAGCAGTTCTTC
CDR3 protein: CASSFNGDLSSYNEQFF